This T cell receptor beta chain was profiled in a study of post-analysis software for immune sequencing data. General observations from the study: F-measure co-clustering was strong for batch-matched samples. Five or six TRBV segments, including TRBV5-6, TRBV5-1 and TRBV20-1, were more frequent in patients than controls.

Per germline, CDR1 MGHRA and CDR2 YSYEKL. CDR3 length: 14 residues. V was pared by 0 bases and J by 2 bases, with 8 bases between. Included in the TCR beta cDNA libraries were unique molecular identifiers. TCRdb re-derived calls from the PCR reads in MiXCR, one entry per CDR3 protein. The repertoire holds hundreds of thousands of distinct CDR3 sequences, roughly 47% seen once, with around 1.7% in the top ten. In regard to this clonotype: Its antigen is not identified.

The material sequenced was blood. The origin of this receptor is a girl aged 10 to 17 with multiple sclerosis. This chain links TRBV4-1 with TRBJ2-7; a weak D match, TRBD2 (5 bases). CDR3 loop: CASSQERETYEQYF. DNA for the CDR3: TGCGCCAGCAGCCAAGAACGGGAAACCTACGAGCAGTACTTC.